This T cell receptor (beta chain) was profiled in a study of shared clonotypes between healthy human individuals. Study at large: Used for every donor were three CD4 naive, three CD4 memory, two CD8 naive and one CD8 memory plate. Findings and limits, study-wide: Clonotype sharing among the donors was expected to vary with sequencing depth.

With regard to this clone: The antigen remains unidentified.

Naive-designated CD8 cells lacked CD45RO, were positively enriched for CCR7, and omitted terminally differentiated effector memory CD45RA+ cells. The method was immunoSEQ multiplex PCR; TCRdb's version includes in-frame clones alone and lacks a portion of them. Of hundreds of thousands of clones in the sample, 85% to 95% were seen once. Germline V gene lookup returns CDR1 MDHEN and CDR2 SYDVKM. This CDR3 spans 13 amino acids. Trimming cost V 3 bases and J 7 bases, with 9 bases left between them. Sequenced sample: naive CD8+ T cells sorted from blood. The chain couples TRBV28 to TRBJ2-2; D not resolved. This TCR was sampled from a woman younger than 45 in good health. The chain's CDR3 is CASSFRLDGELFF. CDR3 nucleotide sequence: TGTGCCAGCAGTTTCAGATTAGACGGGGAGCTGTTTTTT.